This note documents a single TCR beta chain sequence. The sample originates from a study of blood T cell repertoires in COVID-19. Turning to the study itself: Both acute and convalescent COVID-19 samples were obtained from the United States, Italy and Spain.

From germline, CDR1 is KGHSH and CDR2 LQKENI. V gave up 4 bases and J gave up 8 bases; unmatched junction bases: 22. This CDR3 has 18 residues. Authors' data handling: Nucleated cell counts were estimated from reference gene primer amplification. The method was immunoSEQ multiplex PCR; TCRdb's version includes in-frame clones alone and lacks a portion of them. V and J calls and clone size are given by that table; D and trimming were obtained from the DNA. This sample carries about 75,000 clones, 60% to 85% of them seen once, and the ten largest clones take 5.4%. This sequence joins TRBV18 and TRBJ1-2; 7 bases are shared with TRBD1. Sequenced sample: peripheral blood. The origin of this receptor is an elderly woman with active or convalescent COVID-19. CDR3 nucleotides: TGTGCCAGCTCACAAACGAGCCGCAACAGGGGTTTATCAGGAGGCTACACCTTC. Amino acid sequence: CASSQTSRNRGLSGGYTF.